One T cell receptor beta chain is described in this entry. What it binds is unknown. This sample was included in a study of OX40 agonist ivuxolimab in advanced cancers. At the level of the study: Patients in the trial were receiving intravenous ivuxolimab every 2 weeks, at doses of 0.01 to 10 mg/kg. General study findings and limits: In general, CD8+ T cells held more expanded clones than CD4+ did, on average. Both CD4+ and CD8+ T cell populations in blood had undergone clonal expansion by week 6 at 0.1 to 3.0 mg/kg. Also showing low normalized T-cell clonal expansion were some of the nonresponders.

Sequencing used immunoSEQ multiplex PCR; TCRdb keeps in-frame clones, though not all of them. This table has approximately 86,000 clones, 86% appearing once. The material was CD4+ or CD8+ T cells sorted from blood, obtained in a trial of the OX40 agonist ivuxolimab. The sequence came from an adult with an advanced solid tumor such as melanoma, head and neck, liver or kidney cancer.

The CDR3 reads CASSLGDLSSYEQYF. For the CDR3, the DNA is TGTGCCAGCAGCTTAGGGGACCTGAGCTCCTACGAGCAGTACTTC. The chain is built from TRBV11-2 and TRBJ2-7; D possibly matches TRBD1 or TRBD2 (5 bases each). The CDR3 is 15 amino acids. Germline CDR1 SGHAT, CDR2 FQNNGV. Trimming pared 1 base from V and 0 bases from J, leaving 10 bases between.